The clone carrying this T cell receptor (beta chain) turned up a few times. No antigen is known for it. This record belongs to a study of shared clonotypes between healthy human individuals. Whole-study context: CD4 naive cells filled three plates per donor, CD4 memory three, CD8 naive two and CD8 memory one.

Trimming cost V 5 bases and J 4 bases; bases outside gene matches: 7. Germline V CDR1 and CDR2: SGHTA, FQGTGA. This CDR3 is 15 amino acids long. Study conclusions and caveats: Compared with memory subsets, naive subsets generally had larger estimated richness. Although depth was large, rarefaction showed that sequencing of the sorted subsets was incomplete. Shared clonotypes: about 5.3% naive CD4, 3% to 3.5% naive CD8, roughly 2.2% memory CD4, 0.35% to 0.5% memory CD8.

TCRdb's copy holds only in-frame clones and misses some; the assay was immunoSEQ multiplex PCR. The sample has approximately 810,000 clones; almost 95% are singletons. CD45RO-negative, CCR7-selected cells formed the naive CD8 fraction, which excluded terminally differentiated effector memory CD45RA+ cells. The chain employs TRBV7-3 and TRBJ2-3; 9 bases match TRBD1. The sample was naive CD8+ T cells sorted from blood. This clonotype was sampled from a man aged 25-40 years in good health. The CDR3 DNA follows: TGTGCCAGCAGCCTTGGACAGGGGTTGCCAGATACGCAGTATTTT. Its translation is CASSLGQGLPDTQYF.